This T cell receptor beta chain was found in a study of T cell changes during pregnancy in multiple sclerosis. Method: immunoSEQ multiplex PCR; TCRdb's copy keeps in-frame clones and lacks some. Among tens of thousands of clones listed, 91% were seen once. V shed 4 bases and J 7 bases; nucleotides not matched to a gene: 10. This CDR3 region has 16 residues. The germline CDR1 and CDR2 sequences are SGHRS and YFSETQ. The rearrangement joins TRBV5-1 to TRBJ2-5, with 13 bases lining up with TRBD2. The sequenced sample was peripheral blood, obtained in the third trimester of pregnancy. This sequence was found in a female donor in good health, enrolled as a control in a pregnancy study. Here the CDR3 DNA reads TGCGCCAGCAGCAGCGAAGGGACTAGCGGGATGGGGACCCAGTACTTC. Translating gives CASSSEGTSGMGTQYF.